This is a list of T cell receptor beta chains from one sample in a study of blood T cell repertoires in COVID-19. The protocol was immunoSEQ multiplex PCR, while the TCRdb copy is restricted to in-frame clones and leaves out a portion. The sample lists about 160,000 clones, about 85% occurring once. Material for sequencing was peripheral blood. Every receptor here comes from a human donor with acute or convalescent COVID-19. The donor label of this sample is uncertain. The CDR3 runs from the conserved cysteine through the conserved F or W. The D gene is left open where the match is weak. Clone size is given for some rows only: seen once, a few or many times, or a class if the clone is expanded.

v_call	clone_size	j_call	d_call	cdr3_aa	cdr3_nt
TRBV6-1	NA	TRBJ1-2	NA	CASSDTDRNRHGYTF	TGTGCCAGCAGCGATACGGACAGAAATAGACATGGCTACACCTTC
TRBV6-4	NA	TRBJ2-3	NA	CASSLTGDTDTQYF	TGTGCCAGCAGCTTAACAGGTGACACAGATACGCAGTATTTT
TRBV10-1	NA	TRBJ2-7	NA	CAAPGVSYEQYF	TGCGCCGCCCCAGGGGTTTCCTACGAGCAGTACTTC
TRBV27	NA	TRBJ1-2	TRBD1	CASSLLRGDYGYTF	TGTGCCAGCAGTTTGCTCAGGGGGGACTATGGCTACACCTTC
TRBV18	NA	TRBJ1-1	TRBD1	CASSLSGQKNTEAFF	TGTGCCAGCTCACTATCGGGACAGAAGAACACTGAAGCTTTCTTT
TRBV6-4	NA	TRBJ2-6	TRBD1	CASSEQGVPGSGANVLTF	TGTGCCAGCAGTGAACAGGGGGTTCCTGGCTCTGGGGCCAACGTCCTGACTTTC
TRBV4-3	NA	TRBJ2-5	TRBD2	CASSQSGTSGGARETQYF	TGCGCCAGCAGCCAGTCCGGGACTAGCGGGGGGGCCCGAGAGACCCAGTACTTC
TRBV19	NA	TRBJ1-3	NA	CASRLASSQINTIYF	TGTGCCAGTAGATTGGCCTCCTCTCAGATTAACACCATATATTTT
TRBV6-5	few	TRBJ1-5	TRBD1	CASSLTGDQPQHF	TGTGCCAGCAGCTTAACAGGGGATCAGCCCCAGCATTTT
TRBV9	NA	TRBJ2-7	TRBD2	CASSVEASGGYEQYF	TGTGCCAGCAGCGTAGAGGCTAGCGGGGGGTACGAGCAGTACTTC
TRBV29-1	NA	TRBJ1-3	NA	CSVLTPGLSGNTIYF	TGCAGCGTTTTAACTCCAGGACTTTCTGGAAACACCATATATTTT
TRBV2	NA	TRBJ1-5	NA	CASSEALIDQPQHF	TGTGCCAGCAGTGAAGCTCTCATAGATCAGCCCCAGCATTTT
TRBV9	few	TRBJ1-3	NA	CASSVGGGGNTIYF	TGTGCCAGCAGCGTAGGGGGCGGTGGAAACACCATATATTTT
TRBV19	once	TRBJ2-5	TRBD2	CASSRASLGLPGGGQETQYF	TGTGCCAGTAGTCGGGCCAGCTTGGGACTACCGGGGGGGGGTCAAGAGACCCAGTACTTC
TRBV28	NA	TRBJ2-5	NA	CASSLGELRTARGSETQYF	TGTGCCAGCAGTTTAGGCGAACTTAGGACAGCGAGGGGCAGCGAGACCCAGTACTTC
TRBV30	NA	TRBJ2-2	TRBD1	CAWTGQGPWGNTGELFF	TGTGCCTGGACAGGACAGGGGCCCTGGGGGAACACCGGGGAGCTGTTTTTT
TRBV28	NA	TRBJ2-1	TRBD1	CASSLHHVTGMWINEQFF	TGTGCCAGCAGTTTACACCATGTGACAGGGATGTGGATAAATGAGCAGTTCTTC
TRBV19	NA	TRBJ1-5	NA	CASRLQGNQPQHF	TGTGCCAGTAGGTTGCAGGGAAATCAGCCCCAGCATTTT
TRBV18	NA	TRBJ2-1	TRBD1	CASSLTWDSRYNEQFF	TGTGCCAGCTCACTCACCTGGGACAGCCGCTACAATGAGCAGTTCTTC
TRBV4-2	NA	TRBJ1-5	TRBD1	CASSQPTPGQGSQPQHF	TGTGCCAGCAGCCAACCTACTCCGGGACAGGGGAGTCAGCCCCAGCATTTT
TRBV10-3	few	TRBJ1-5	NA	CAISESKQSGNQPQHF	TGTGCCATCAGTGAGTCGAAACAGAGTGGCAATCAGCCCCAGCATTTT
TRBV20-1	NA	TRBJ1-5	TRBD1	CSASRGGEPQHF	TGCAGTGCTAGTAGAGGGGGCGAGCCCCAGCATTTT
TRBV19	NA	TRBJ1-1	TRBD1	CASANGGTGRTEAFF	TGTGCCAGTGCAAATGGGGGGACAGGGAGAACTGAAGCTTTCTTT
TRBV30	NA	TRBJ1-3	NA	CAWSPLRSGNTIYF	TGTGCCTGGAGTCCTCTCCGCTCTGGAAACACCATATATTTT
TRBV6-1	once	TRBJ1-2	TRBD1	CASTSGTGVNYGYTF	TGTGCCAGCACCTCCGGGACAGGGGTTAACTATGGCTACACCTTC
TRBV3-1/TRBV3-2	NA	TRBJ1-5	NA	CASSQAGNQPQHF	TGTGCCAGCAGCCAGGCAGGAAATCAGCCCCAGCATTTT
TRBV2	once	TRBJ2-6	TRBD1	CASSYPGGLPGANVLTF	TGTGCCAGCAGTTACCCAGGGGGCCTGCCTGGGGCCAACGTCCTGACTTTC
TRBV13	NA	TRBJ1-3	NA	CASSLYRGSSGNTIYF	TGTGCCAGCAGCTTATATCGGGGAAGCTCTGGAAACACCATATATTTT
TRBV20-1	NA	TRBJ1-5	NA	CSASARYSNQPQHF	TGCAGTGCTAGTGCCAGGTATAGCAATCAGCCCCAGCATTTT
TRBV7-9	NA	TRBJ1-5	TRBD1	CASSPGTANQPQHF	TGTGCCAGCAGCCCCGGGACAGCGAATCAGCCCCAGCATTTT
TRBV7-2	NA	TRBJ2-1	TRBD2	CASSFSPPSGGVYNEQFF	TGTGCCAGCAGCTTCTCCCCTCCTAGCGGGGGGGTTTACAATGAGCAGTTCTTC
TRBV5-6	NA	TRBJ2-5	NA	CASSFGDRNGETQYF	TGTGCCAGCAGCTTCGGAGATCGGAACGGAGAGACCCAGTACTTC
TRBV6-5	NA	TRBJ1-1	NA	CASSSQAPRPFF	TGTGCCAGCAGTTCGCAGGCCCCCCGACCTTTCTTT
TRBV6-2/TRBV6-3	NA	TRBJ1-1	NA	CASSGSRDTMNTEAFF	TGTGCCAGCAGTGGCTCTCGGGACACTATGAACACTGAAGCTTTCTTT
TRBV7-9	NA	TRBJ1-1	NA	CASNAGFFETEAFF	TGTGCCAGCAACGCAGGGTTCTTTGAGACTGAAGCTTTCTTT
TRBV19	once	TRBJ1-5	TRBD1	CASRGTGGANQPQHF	TGTGCCAGTAGAGGAACAGGGGGTGCGAATCAGCCCCAGCATTTT
TRBV5-1	NA	TRBJ2-7	TRBD1	CASSFHRDREGEQYF	TGCGCCAGCAGCTTCCACCGGGACAGGGAAGGCGAGCAGTACTTC
TRBV12-3/TRBV12-4	NA	TRBJ1-2	NA	CASSRQVNGYTF	TGTGCCAGCAGCCGACAGGTGAATGGCTACACCTTC
TRBV28	NA	TRBJ1-2	NA	CASSLGAYGYTF	TGTGCCAGCAGTTTGGGGGCATATGGCTACACCTTC
TRBV28	NA	TRBJ2-7	TRBD1	CASRTGGSYEQYF	TGTGCCAGCAGGACAGGGGGATCCTACGAGCAGTACTTC
TRBV5-8	NA	TRBJ1-1	TRBD1	CASSPGQVPTEAFF	TGTGCCAGCAGTCCTGGACAGGTCCCCACTGAAGCTTTCTTT
TRBV19	few	TRBJ1-2	TRBD1	CASSIGTGGSINYGYTF	TGTGCCAGTAGTATCGGGACAGGGGGCTCGATAAACTATGGCTACACCTTC
TRBV15	NA	TRBJ1-5	TRBD1	CATSTRTGGTQPQHF	TGTGCCACCAGCACCCGGACAGGGGGTACTCAGCCCCAGCATTTT
TRBV7-2	NA	TRBJ1-2	TRBD1	CASSPTGGEGYTF	TGTGCCAGCAGCCCCACAGGGGGAGAAGGCTACACCTTC
TRBV18	once	TRBJ1-4	TRBD1	CASSPQGAGEKLFF	TGTGCCAGCTCGCCACAGGGGGCGGGTGAAAAACTGTTTTTT
TRBV18	NA	TRBJ1-2	NA	CASSPLEAGTF	TGTGCCAGCTCACCCCTGGAGGCTGGCACCTTC
TRBV9	once	TRBJ2-2	NA	CASSIGTNQVTGELFF	TGTGCCAGCAGCATCGGGACAAACCAGGTCACCGGGGAGCTGTTTTTT
TRBV19	few	TRBJ2-7	NA	CASSIAGGEYEQYF	TGTGCCAGTAGTATAGCCGGAGGGGAGTACGAGCAGTACTTC
TRBV3-1/TRBV3-2	NA	TRBJ1-2	NA	CASSQDRTGKSHRYGYTF	TGTGCCAGCAGCCAAGATAGGACCGGGAAGTCACACCGCTATGGCTACACCTTC
TRBV6-5	NA	TRBJ1-1	NA	CASTRQDDTEAFF	TGTGCCAGCACCCGACAGGATGACACTGAAGCTTTCTTT
TRBV6-6	NA	TRBJ1-6	NA	CASIHQRDTHNSPLHF	TGTGCCAGCATTCACCAACGGGACACCCATAATTCACCCCTCCACTTT
TRBV5-1	few	TRBJ2-2	TRBD2	CASSLAWRGGSTGELFF	TGCGCCAGCAGCTTGGCTTGGCGGGGGGGTTCGACCGGGGAGCTGTTTTTT
TRBV10-3	NA	TRBJ2-5	TRBD1	CAISGSRGRETQYF	TGTGCCATCAGTGGAAGCAGGGGGCGAGAGACCCAGTACTTC
TRBV18	once	TRBJ1-1	TRBD1	CASSFGQGRRDTEAFF	TGTGCCAGCTCATTTGGACAGGGGAGGAGGGACACTGAAGCTTTCTTT
TRBV30	once	TRBJ2-5	TRBD2	CAWRPGGPEETQYF	TGTGCCTGGAGGCCGGGGGGGCCTGAGGAGACCCAGTACTTC
TRBV5-4	NA	TRBJ2-7	TRBD1	CASSSDRGLFYEQYF	TGTGCCAGCAGCTCTGACAGGGGGCTATTCTACGAGCAGTACTTC
TRBV7-3	NA	TRBJ2-2	NA	CASSRQGGNTGELFF	TGTGCCAGCTCTAGACAGGGAGGGAACACCGGGGAGCTGTTTTTT